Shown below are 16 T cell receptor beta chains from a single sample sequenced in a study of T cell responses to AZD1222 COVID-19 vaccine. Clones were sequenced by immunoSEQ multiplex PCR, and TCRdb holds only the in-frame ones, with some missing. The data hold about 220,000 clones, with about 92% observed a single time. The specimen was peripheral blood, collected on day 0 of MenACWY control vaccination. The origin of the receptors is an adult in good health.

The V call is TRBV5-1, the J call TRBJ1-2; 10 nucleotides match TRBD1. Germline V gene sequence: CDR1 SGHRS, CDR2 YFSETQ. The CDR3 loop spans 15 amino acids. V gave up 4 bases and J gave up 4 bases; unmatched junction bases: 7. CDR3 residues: CASSPGDRGGYGYTF. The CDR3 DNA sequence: TGCGCCAGCAGCCCGGGGGACAGGGGAGGCTATGGCTACACCTTC.

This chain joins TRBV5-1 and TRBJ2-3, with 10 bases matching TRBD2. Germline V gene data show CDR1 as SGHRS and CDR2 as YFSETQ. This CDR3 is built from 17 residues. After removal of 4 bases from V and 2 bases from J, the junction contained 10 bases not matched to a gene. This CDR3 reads CASSRLASGGATDTQYF. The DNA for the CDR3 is TGCGCCAGCAGCCGACTTGCCAGCGGGGGGGCCACAGATACGCAGTATTTT.

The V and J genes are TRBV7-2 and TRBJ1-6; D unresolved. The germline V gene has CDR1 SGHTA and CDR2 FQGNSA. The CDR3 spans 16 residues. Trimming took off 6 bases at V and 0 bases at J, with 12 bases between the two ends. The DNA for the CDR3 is TGTGCCAGCAGACCAGCTGTGAGCTCCTATAATTCACCCCTCCACTTT. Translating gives CASRPAVSSYNSPLHF.

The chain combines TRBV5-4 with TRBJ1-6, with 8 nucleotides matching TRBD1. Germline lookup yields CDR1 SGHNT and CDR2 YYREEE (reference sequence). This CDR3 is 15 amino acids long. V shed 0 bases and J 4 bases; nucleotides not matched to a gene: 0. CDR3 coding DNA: TGTGCCAGCAGCTTGGGGACAGGGTATAATTCACCCCTCCACTTT. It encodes CASSLGTGYNSPLHF.

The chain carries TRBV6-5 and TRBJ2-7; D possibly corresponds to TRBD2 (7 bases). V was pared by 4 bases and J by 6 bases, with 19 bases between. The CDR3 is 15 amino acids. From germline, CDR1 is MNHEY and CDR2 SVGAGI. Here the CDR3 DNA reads TGTGCCAGCAGTTCCAACGGGGGGCCGATGGGCGAGCAGTACTTC. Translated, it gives CASSSNGGPMGEQYF.

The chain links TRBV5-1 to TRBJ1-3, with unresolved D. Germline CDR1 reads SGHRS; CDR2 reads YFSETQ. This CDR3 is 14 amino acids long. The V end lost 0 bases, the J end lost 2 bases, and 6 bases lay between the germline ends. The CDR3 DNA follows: TGCGCCAGCAGCTTGGATTACACTGGAAACACCATATATTTT. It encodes CASSLDYTGNTIYF.

CDR3 in DNA: TGTGCCAGCAGTTTAAATGGGGGTAGCGAGCAGTACTTC. Protein sequence: CASSLNGGSEQYF. The chain links TRBV12-3 or TRBV12-4 to TRBJ2-7; tentatively, D is TRBD1 or TRBD2 (5 bases each). Trimming pared 2 bases from V and 6 bases from J, leaving 11 bases between. The CDR3 extends over 13 amino acids.

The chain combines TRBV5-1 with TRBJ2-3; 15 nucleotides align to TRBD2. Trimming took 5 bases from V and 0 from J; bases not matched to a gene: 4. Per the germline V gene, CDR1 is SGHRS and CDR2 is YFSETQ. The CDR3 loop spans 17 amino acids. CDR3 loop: CASRGLAGGPSTDTQYF. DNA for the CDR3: TGCGCCAGCAGGGGACTAGCGGGGGGCCCTAGCACAGATACGCAGTATTTT.

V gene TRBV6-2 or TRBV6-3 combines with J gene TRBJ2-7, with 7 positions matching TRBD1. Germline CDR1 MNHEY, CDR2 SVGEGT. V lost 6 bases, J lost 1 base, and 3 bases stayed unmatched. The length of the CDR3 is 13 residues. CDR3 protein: CASSRGQSYEQYF. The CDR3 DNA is TGTGCCAGCAGCCGGGGACAGTCCTACGAGCAGTACTTC.

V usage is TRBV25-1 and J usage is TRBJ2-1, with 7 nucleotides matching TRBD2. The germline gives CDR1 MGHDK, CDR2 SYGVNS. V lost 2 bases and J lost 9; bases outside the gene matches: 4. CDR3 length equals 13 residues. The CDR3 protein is CASSEGWGGEQFF. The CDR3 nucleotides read TGTGCCAGCAGTGAAGGATGGGGGGGTGAGCAGTTCTTC.

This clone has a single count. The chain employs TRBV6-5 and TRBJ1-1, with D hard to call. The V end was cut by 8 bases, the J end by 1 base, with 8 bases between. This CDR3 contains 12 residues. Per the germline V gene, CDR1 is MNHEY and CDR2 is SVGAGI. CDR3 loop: CASGSWNTEAFF. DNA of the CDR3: TGTGCCAGCGGTTCGTGGAACACTGAAGCTTTCTTT.

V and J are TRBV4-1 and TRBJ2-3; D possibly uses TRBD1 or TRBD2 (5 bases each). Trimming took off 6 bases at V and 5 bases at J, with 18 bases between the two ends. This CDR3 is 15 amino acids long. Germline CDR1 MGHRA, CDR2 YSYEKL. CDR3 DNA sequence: TGCGCCAGCAGACGGGATACGGGACGTAGAGATACGCAGTATTTT. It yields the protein CASRRDTGRRDTQYF.

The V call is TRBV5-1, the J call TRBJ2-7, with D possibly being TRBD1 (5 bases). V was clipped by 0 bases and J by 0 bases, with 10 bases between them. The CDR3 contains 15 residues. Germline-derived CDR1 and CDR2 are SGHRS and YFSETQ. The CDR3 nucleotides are TGCGCCAGCAGCTTGGGACAGAGTCGCTCCTACGAGCAGTACTTC. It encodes CASSLGQSRSYEQYF.

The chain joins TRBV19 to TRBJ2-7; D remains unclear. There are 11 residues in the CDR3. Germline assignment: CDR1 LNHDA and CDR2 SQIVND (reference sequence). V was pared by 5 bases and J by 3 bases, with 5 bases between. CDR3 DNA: TGTGCCAGTAGTGCCGACTACGAGCAGTACTTC. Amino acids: CASSADYEQYF.

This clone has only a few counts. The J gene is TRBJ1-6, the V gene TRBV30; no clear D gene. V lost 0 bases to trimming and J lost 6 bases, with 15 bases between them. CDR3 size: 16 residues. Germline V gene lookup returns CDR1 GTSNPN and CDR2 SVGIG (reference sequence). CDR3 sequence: CAWSVALHSGNSPLHF. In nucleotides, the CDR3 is TGTGCCTGGAGTGTGGCCCTTCATTCGGGTAATTCACCCCTCCACTTT.

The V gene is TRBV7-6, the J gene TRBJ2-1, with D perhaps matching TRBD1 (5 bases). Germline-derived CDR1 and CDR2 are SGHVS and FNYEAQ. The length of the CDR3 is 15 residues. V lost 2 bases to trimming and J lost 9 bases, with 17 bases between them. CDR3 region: CASSLPSGYNVEQFF. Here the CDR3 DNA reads TGTGCCAGCAGCTTACCGTCAGGGTATAATGTTGAGCAGTTCTTC.